The 11 T cell receptor beta chains below were found in one sample sequenced in a study of T-cell memory formation after mild COVID-19. TCRdb independently ran MiXCR on the 5' RACE reads; one entry per CDR3 protein. The sample consists of about 400,000 distinct CDR3 sequences, about 17% of them appearing once. The sample taken for sequencing was PBMCs or a T cell subset sorted from them (not recorded which). The receptors were gathered from a young man who had mild COVID-19 (a few samples of this study predate the infection). Cell type and time point are not known.

The sample holds a few counts of this clonotype. This chain uses TRBV6-2 or TRBV6-3 with TRBJ2-4, with 8 bases fitting TRBD1. The J segment lost 4 bases and the V segment lost 8 bases, leaving 13 bases of the junction unmatched. This CDR3 contains 16 residues. From germline, CDR1 is MNHEY and CDR2 SVGEGT. CDR3 amino acids: CASGGGQANPKNIQYF. CDR3 DNA sequence: TGTGCCAGCGGAGGGGGACAGGCGAACCCTAAAAACATTCAGTACTTC.

The chain combines TRBV12-3 or TRBV12-4 with TRBJ1-4; 7 bases agree with TRBD1. The CDR3 totals 16 residues. V trimming: 5 bases; J trimming: 4 bases; junction bases outside the gene matches: 10. CDR3 nucleotides: TGTGCCAGCAGTCTCAACAGGGGAGCGGATAATGAAAAACTGTTTTTT. Its translation is CASSLNRGADNEKLFF.

This clonotype was found a few times. The rearrangement joins TRBV15 to TRBJ1-3; D not resolved. V lost 0 bases, J lost 3 bases, and 9 bases lay in between. The CDR3 is made up of 15 amino acids. CDR1 and CDR2 from the germline V gene are LNHNV and YYDKDF (reference sequence). The CDR3 nucleotides read TGTGCCACCAGCAGAGATCTGAATATTGGAAACACCATATATTTT. This translates into CATSRDLNIGNTIYF. Combining the CDR3 with reference TRBV15 and TRBJ1-3 gives the whole variable domain DAMVIQNPRYQVTQFGKPVTLSCSQTLNHNVMYWYQQKSSQAPKLLFHYYDKDFNNEADTPDNFQSRRPNTSFCFLDIRSPGLGDTAMYLCATSRDLNIGNTIYFGEGSWLTVV.

The chain carries TRBV30 and TRBJ2-5; a weak D match, TRBD1 (5 bases). The CDR3 is made up of 14 amino acids. From germline, CDR1 is GTSNPN and CDR2 SVGIG (reference sequence). Trimming removed 0 bases from V and 4 bases from J, with 12 bases in between. The CDR3 here is CAWSVATTGETQYF. The CDR3 DNA reads TGTGCCTGGAGTGTTGCCACCACAGGAGAGACCCAGTACTTC.

The chain has TRBV4-1 and TRBJ1-3; 11 bases map to TRBD1. CDR1 is MGHRA, CDR2 YSYEKL, per germline. This CDR3 contains 16 residues. After removal of 0 bases from V and 3 bases from J, the junction contained 1 base not matched to a gene. CDR3: CASSQEGQGVGNTIYF. CDR3 nucleotides: TGCGCCAGCAGCCAAGAGGGACAGGGGGTTGGAAACACCATATATTTT.

As DNA, the CDR3 is TGTGCCAGCAGTTACGCTAGCGAGTTCCAAGAGACCCAGTACTTC. Amino acid sequence: CASSYASEFQETQYF. The gene calls are TRBV6-6 and TRBJ2-5; D might be TRBD2 (6 bases). There are 15 residues in the CDR3. Trimming took off 2 bases at V and 1 base at J, with 11 bases between the two ends. The germline gives CDR1 MNHNY, CDR2 SVGAGI (reference sequence).

The chain is built from TRBV7-8 and TRBJ1-3; no firm D call. Trimming cost V 4 bases and J 4 bases, with 14 bases left between them. Germline values: CDR1 SGHVS, CDR2 FQNEAQ. This CDR3 region has 15 residues. The CDR3 DNA is TGTGCCAGCAGCTCCCGAACCCCAGACGGAAACACCATATATTTT. Protein product: CASSSRTPDGNTIYF.

This clonotype was picked up a small number of times. This chain links TRBV12-3 or TRBV12-4 with TRBJ2-7; D is uncertain. V was shortened by 6 bases and J by 4 bases, with 19 bases between the two germline ends. The CDR3 runs to 15 residues. The CDR3 here is CASSPSPRLFYEQYF. The CDR3 bases are TGTGCCAGCAGCCCCTCGCCAAGGCTCTTTTACGAGCAGTACTTC.

The chain carries TRBV3-1 and TRBJ1-5, with D uncertain. V was trimmed by 6 bases and J by 4 bases, leaving 13 bases between them. The CDR3 contains 14 residues. Germline V CDR1 and CDR2: LGHDT, YNNKEL (reference sequence). The CDR3: CASRNSFGNQPQHF. The CDR3 DNA sequence: TGTGCCAGCAGGAATTCTTTTGGGAATCAGCCCCAGCATTTT.

This chain connects TRBV27 to TRBJ2-7; TRBD1 matches at 10 bases. V shed 8 bases and J 4 bases; nucleotides not matched to a gene: 11. Germline V lookup: CDR1 MNHEY, CDR2 SMNVEV (reference sequence). The CDR3 loop spans 15 amino acids. Here the CDR3 DNA reads TGTGCCAGCGGGGGACAGGGGCCTCGAATGTACGAGCAGTACTTC. Translated: CASGGQGPRMYEQYF.

The V call is TRBV7-9, the J call TRBJ2-1; 7 positions match TRBD1. This CDR3 region has 16 residues. Looked up from germline, CDR1 is SEHNR and CDR2 is FQNEAQ (reference sequence). V gave up 2 bases and J gave up 7 bases; unmatched junction bases: 11. The CDR3 spells CASSLTTGLVGNEQFF. The DNA for the CDR3 is TGTGCCAGCAGCTTAACGACAGGGTTGGTAGGGAATGAGCAGTTCTTC.